The clone carrying this T cell receptor beta chain has only one observation. Its antigen is unknown. Germline CDR1 and CDR2: MNHEY and SVGEGT. V lost 6 bases to trimming and J lost 5 bases, with 17 bases between them. The CDR3 length is 15 residues. The source of the sample is a study of blood T cells in healthy people across ages. Notes on the study in general: Estimated diversity that came from one million T cells was considered an underestimate. Across the age range, TCR beta diversity per million T cells fell in a roughly linear way. Higher naive T cell percentage went strongly together with higher TCR beta diversity.

Then a second PCR, running about 6 to 12 cycles, was carried out with a sample-barcoded 5' primer and a J-beta primer mix. TCRdb reprocessed the 5' RACE reads with MiXCR, giving one entry per CDR3 protein. The sample lists roughly 1.9 million distinct CDR3 sequences, 35% to 50% occurring once. This TCR derives from a human donor in good health. The specimen sequenced was blood. The rearrangement joins TRBV6-2 or TRBV6-3 to TRBJ1-5; D gene unclear. DNA for the CDR3: TGTGCCAGCAGCCCTTTGGGAAGAACTTATCAGCCCCAGCATTTT. The encoded protein is CASSPLGRTYQPQHF.